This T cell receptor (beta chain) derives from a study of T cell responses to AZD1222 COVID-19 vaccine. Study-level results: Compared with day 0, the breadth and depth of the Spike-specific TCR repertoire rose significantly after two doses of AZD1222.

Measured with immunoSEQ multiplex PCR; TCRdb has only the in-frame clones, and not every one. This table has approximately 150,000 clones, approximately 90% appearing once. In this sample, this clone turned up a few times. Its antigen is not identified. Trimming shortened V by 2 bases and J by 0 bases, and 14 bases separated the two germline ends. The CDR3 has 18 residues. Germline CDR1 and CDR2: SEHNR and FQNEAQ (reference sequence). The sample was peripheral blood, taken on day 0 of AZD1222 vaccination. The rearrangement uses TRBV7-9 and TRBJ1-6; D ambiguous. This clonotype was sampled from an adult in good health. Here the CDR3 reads CASSLLGMSSSYNSPLHF. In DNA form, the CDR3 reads TGTGCCAGCAGCTTACTGGGGATGTCGAGCTCCTATAATTCACCCCTCCACTTT.